The next 21 T cell receptor beta chains were all read from a single sample in a study of blood T cells in healthy people across ages. Alongside a J-beta primer mix, a sample-barcoded 5' primer served in a second PCR lasting roughly 7 to 12 cycles. One entry per CDR3 protein results from TCRdb running MiXCR on the 5' RACE reads. The sample includes around 780,000 distinct CDR3 sequences, roughly 24% of them seen just once. In addition, the sample was reused for a study of T cells of mothers and their children.

Material for sequencing was blood. These receptors came from a boy younger than 18 in good health.

This clonotype came up a few times. This chain connects TRBV9 to TRBJ2-3; possible D gene TRBD2, 5 bases. The CDR3 runs 15 residues. CDR1 and CDR2 from the germline V gene are SGDLS and YYNGEE. Trimming took 3 bases from V and 3 from J, leaving 14 bases between them. The chain's CDR3 is CASSGFSEWTDTQYF. CDR3 DNA: TGTGCCAGCAGCGGGTTTAGCGAGTGGACAGATACGCAGTATTTT.

V gene TRBV5-1 combines with J gene TRBJ2-3, with 10 bases identical to TRBD2. The CDR3 covers 18 residues. Germline-derived CDR1 and CDR2 are SGHRS and YFSETQ. The V gene end was trimmed by 4 bases and the J gene end by 2 bases; junction bases not matched to a gene: 13. DNA of the CDR3: TGCGCCAGCAGCCAGGCCGAGCTACTAGCGGGGACCACAGATACGCAGTATTTT. Translating it yields CASSQAELLAGTTDTQYF.

Turning to this clonotype: At one of its ends the junction is not consistent with the germline gene, which may arise from a read error. This sequence joins TRBV6-1 and TRBJ2-4; 8 nucleotides line up with TRBD2. Germline V gene lookup returns CDR1 MNHNS and CDR2 SASEGT. The CDR3 is made up of 15 amino acids. CDR3 nucleotides: TGTACCAGCAGTGATCTAGCGGGCTATAAAAATATTCAGTACTTC. Its translation: CTSSDLAGYKNIQYF.

This clonotype has just a few counts. The gene calls are TRBV5-1 and TRBJ2-7, with D possibly being TRBD1 (6 bases). The CDR3 covers 14 residues. Germline lookup yields CDR1 SGHRS and CDR2 YFSETQ. V was shortened by 0 bases and J by 3 bases, with 10 bases between the two germline ends. The CDR3 DNA is TGCGCCAGCAGCTTGGAAGGACAGTACTACGAGCAGTACTTC. Protein: CASSLEGQYYEQYF.

In its sample, this clonotype was seen a few times. The chain uses TRBV4-1 and TRBJ1-5, with no clear D. Germline V gene lookup returns CDR1 MGHRA and CDR2 YSYEKL. The CDR3 covers 15 residues. Trimming cost V 3 bases and J 4 bases, with 13 bases left between them. CDR3 sequence (DNA): TGCGCCAGCAGCCAGGATGGATTAGCGAATCAGCCCCAGCATTTT. It specifies CASSQDGLANQPQHF.

The chain recombines TRBV29-1 with TRBJ1-2; D is undetermined. CDR3 size: 13 residues. Germline CDR1 reads SQVTM; CDR2 reads ANQGSEA. The V end was cut by 1 base, the J end by 0 bases, with 6 bases between. The CDR3 nucleotides read TGCAGCGTTGAAGGCACTTCTAACTATGGCTACACCTTC. As protein: CSVEGTSNYGYTF.

This clonotype came up a few times. The rearrangement joins TRBV2 to TRBJ2-5; perhaps D is TRBD1 or TRBD2 (5 bases each). The CDR3 consists of 14 residues. The V end lost 7 bases, the J end lost 3 bases, and 15 bases lay between the germline ends. The germline V gene encodes CDR1 SNHLY and CDR2 FYNNEI. CDR3: CASKKGTAEETQYF. The CDR3 nucleotides are TGTGCCAGCAAGAAGGGGACGGCAGAAGAGACCCAGTACTTC. Full variable domain (remainder filled in from reference TRBV2 and TRBJ2-5): EPEVTQTPSHQVTQMGQEVILRCVPISNHLYFYWYRQILGQKVEFLVSFYNNEISEKSEIFDDQFSVERPDGSNFTLKIRSTKLEDSAMYFCASKKGTAEETQYFGPGTRLLVL.

V usage is TRBV7-2 and J usage is TRBJ2-6; possibly TRBD2 for D (5 bases). The CDR3 is made up of 17 amino acids. The germline CDR1 and CDR2 sequences are SGHTA and FQGNSA. V shed 2 bases and J shed 0 bases, with 11 bases lying between them. The CDR3 protein is CASSLSVGISGANVLTF. The CDR3 bases are TGTGCCAGCAGCTTAAGTGTCGGGATCTCTGGGGCCAACGTCCTGACTTTC. The full variable domain, in which reference TRBV7-2 and TRBJ2-6 provide the parts outside the CDR3, is GAGVSQSPSNKVTEKGKDVELRCDPISGHTALYWYRQSLGQGLEFLIYFQGNSAPDKSGLPSDRFSAERTGGSVSTLTIQRTQQEDSAVYLCASSLSVGISGANVLTFGAGSRLTVL.

Only a few counts were recorded for this clonotype. The chain uses TRBV3-1 and TRBJ2-1; TRBD2 aligns across 8 bases. V lost 0 bases to trimming and J lost 2 bases; unmatched junction nucleotides: 12. The CDR3 sequence is 19 residues long. Germline CDR1 is LGHDT and CDR2 is YNNKEL (reference sequence). CDR3 coding DNA: TGTGCCAGCAGCCAAGAACCCCCAAGCGGGCGGGGGGCCTACAATGAGCAGTTCTTC. It is translated as CASSQEPPSGRGAYNEQFF.

The genes are TRBV5-1 and TRBJ2-3; TRBD1 aligns across 7 bases. Trimming cost V 3 bases and J 2 bases; bases outside gene matches: 6. CDR3 length: 15 amino acids. Germline V gene lookup returns CDR1 SGHRS and CDR2 YFSETQ. CDR3 region: CASSWATGTTDTQYF. Written as DNA, the CDR3 is TGCGCCAGCAGCTGGGCGACAGGGACCACAGATACGCAGTATTTT. Full variable domain (outside the CDR3, taken from reference TRBV5-1 and TRBJ2-3): KAGVTQTPRYLIKTRGQQVTLSCSPISGHRSVSWYQQTPGQGLQFLFEYFSETQRNKGNFPGRFSGRQFSNSRSEMNVSTLELGDSALYLCASSWATGTTDTQYFGPGTRLTVL.

This clonotype was seen a few times. A junction end diverges from the germline sequence, so it may reflect a read error. CDR3 nucleotide sequence: TGTGCTAGCAGCTTAGCTCTGGGGGCTGAGTACGAGCAGTACTTC. Its translation is CASSLALGAEYEQYF. The chain links TRBV7-7 to TRBJ2-7; TRBD1 is a possible D gene (6 bases). This CDR3 is 15 amino acids long. Germline lookup yields CDR1 SSHAT and CDR2 FNYEAQ (reference sequence).

This clonotype was detected a few times. This rearrangement joins TRBV5-5 to TRBJ2-5, with 9 bases lining up with TRBD1. The germline V gene has CDR1 SGHKS and CDR2 YYEKEE (reference sequence). J gave up 7 bases and V 4 bases, and 14 bases lay outside the gene matches. This CDR3 is built from 16 residues. The DNA of the CDR3 is TGTGCCAGCAGCCAGATGCCGGGACAGGGTATTGGGACCCAGTACTTC. Translating gives CASSQMPGQGIGTQYF.

This clonotype came up a few times. The chain is built from TRBV24-1 and TRBJ2-3, with 8 nucleotides matching TRBD1. Germline V gene data show CDR1 as KGHDR and CDR2 as SFDVKD. V lost 4 bases and J lost 7; bases outside the gene matches: 6. The CDR3 is 14 amino acids. The CDR3 reads CATSDPTGEYTQYF. The CDR3, as DNA: TGTGCCACCAGTGACCCGACAGGGGAATATACGCAGTATTTT.

The table lists this clonotype with a few counts. V usage is TRBV27 and J usage is TRBJ2-5, with 11 bases fitting TRBD2. Germline CDR1 reads MNHEY; CDR2 reads SMNVEV (reference sequence). V shed 1 base, J shed 5 bases, and the junction held 3 bases outside the gene matches. This CDR3 is built from 15 residues. CDR3 nucleotides: TGTGCCAGCAGTTTATATAGCGGGGGGGAGGAGACCCAGTACTTC. Protein product: CASSLYSGGEETQYF.

This chain joins TRBV28 and TRBJ1-1; 7 bases are a match to TRBD1. CDR3 length equals 16 residues. CDR1 is MDHEN, CDR2 SYDVKM, per germline. Trimming cost V 6 bases and J 3 bases; bases outside gene matches: 13. The CDR3 sequence is CASSAPGQVLDTEAFF. For the CDR3, the DNA is TGTGCCAGCAGCGCCCCAGGACAGGTTCTCGACACTGAAGCTTTCTTT.

This chain uses TRBV4-1 with TRBJ2-2, with D possibly TRBD2 on 5 matching bases. V was pared by 1 base and J by 0 bases, with 9 bases between. Germline values: CDR1 MGHRA, CDR2 YSYEKL. The CDR3 is made up of 16 amino acids. The CDR3 sequence is CASSQVAGANTGELFF. CDR3 bases: TGCGCCAGCAGCCAAGTGGCCGGGGCGAACACCGGGGAGCTGTTTTTT.

This clonotype was found a few times. The V gene is TRBV7-6, the J gene TRBJ2-1; D not resolved. The V and J ends lost 5 bases and 0 bases respectively, with 8 bases between them. The CDR3 extends over 14 amino acids. CDR1 is SGHVS, CDR2 FNYEAQ, per germline. As DNA, the CDR3 is TGTGCCAGCAGCCATTGGGACTCCTACAATGAGCAGTTCTTC. Translated: CASSHWDSYNEQFF.

This clonotype was seen a handful of times. The V call is TRBV18, the J call TRBJ1-2, with D perhaps TRBD1 (6 bases). The V gene lost 0 bases and the J gene lost 8 bases, with 10 bases spanning the gap. CDR1 and CDR2 from the germline V gene are KGHSH and LQKENI. The CDR3 covers 13 residues. The CDR3 bases are TGTGCCAGCTCACCACCGGCAGGGGACGGCTACACCTTC. Translating it yields CASSPPAGDGYTF.

The V gene is TRBV3-1, the J gene TRBJ2-7; 13 bases map to TRBD2. Looked up from germline, CDR1 is LGHDT and CDR2 is YNNKEL (reference sequence). V shed 1 base, J shed 1 base, and the junction held 4 bases outside the gene matches. This CDR3 comprises 17 residues. CDR3 sequence reads: CASSQGTSGGLSYEQYF. CDR3 nucleotide sequence: TGTGCCAGCAGCCAAGGGACTAGCGGGGGACTATCCTACGAGCAGTACTTC.

The chain combines TRBV4-1 with TRBJ2-5, with 10 bases identical to TRBD2. V was clipped by 0 bases and J by 2 bases; unmatched bases: 3. The germline V gene encodes CDR1 MGHRA and CDR2 YSYEKL. This CDR3 spans 16 amino acids. The CDR3 sequence: CASSQEPSGGQETQYF. In nucleotides, the CDR3 is TGCGCCAGCAGCCAAGAACCTAGCGGGGGACAAGAGACCCAGTACTTC.

This clonotype was seen at least ten times. V gene TRBV29-1 combines with J gene TRBJ1-2; D unresolved. Germline V gene sequence: CDR1 SQVTM, CDR2 ANQGSEA. V was clipped by 4 bases and J by 3 bases, with 12 bases between them. The CDR3 is made up of 13 amino acids. The CDR3 DNA reads as TGCAGCGTTGGTAACCGGGGAGACTATGGCTACACCTTC. Translation gives CSVGNRGDYGYTF.